The rows below give T cell receptor beta chains drawn from one sample of a study of shared clonotypes between healthy human individuals. Using immunoSEQ multiplex PCR, the repertoire was profiled, and TCRdb retains in-frame clones only, with some absent. In the table there are about 2.1 million clones, roughly 91% of which are singletons. Sequenced input: naive CD8+ T cells from PBMCs. These receptors were obtained from a man aged 18 to 30 in good health. Some clones in this sample may be carry-over from other donors' samples. The CDR3 runs from the conserved cysteine through the conserved F or W. D genes are given only for firm matches. Clone sizes are given selectively: once, few, many, or a class where the clone is expanded.

j_call,cdr3_length,clone_size,v_call,d_call,cdr3_nt,cdr3_aa
TRBJ1-4,15,.,TRBV2,TRBD1,TGTGCCAGCAGCACGACAGGGGAATGGGGTGAAAAACTGTTTTTT,CASSTTGEWGEKLFF
TRBJ2-2,18,.,TRBV25-1,TRBD1,TGTGCCAGCAGTGAGACCTTAACCGGGACAGGGGGCACCGGGGAGCTGTTTTTT,CASSETLTGTGGTGELFF
TRBJ2-2,15,.,TRBV10-2,.,TGCGCCAGCAGTGAGACCACAGGAAACACCGGGGAGCTGTTTTTT,CASSETTGNTGELFF
TRBJ2-3,10,.,TRBV29-1,.,TGCAGCATGCGCGCCGATACGCAGTATTTT,CSMRADTQYF
TRBJ2-1,13,.,TRBV19,TRBD2,TGTGCCAGTAGTGGGTCAGCGGGAGCTGAGCAGTTCTTC,CASSGSAGAEQFF
TRBJ1-1,15,.,TRBV6-1,.,TGTGCCAGCAGCGAAAGGCGGGGATTGAACACTGAAGCTTTCTTT,CASSERRGLNTEAFF
TRBJ2-1,14,.,TRBV7-2,.,TGTGCCAGCAGCTTGGGGCTACCCCTCAATGAGCAGTTCTTC,CASSLGLPLNEQFF
TRBJ1-4,15,.,TRBV7-9,TRBD1,TGTGCCAGCAGCTTAGTGACAGGGGGCTATGAAAAACTGTTTTTT,CASSLVTGGYEKLFF
TRBJ2-7,14,.,TRBV15,.,TGTGCCACCAGCAGAGATCGCAGCTCCTACGAGCAGTACTTC,CATSRDRSSYEQYF
TRBJ2-7,16,.,TRBV4-1,.,TGCGCCAGCAGCCAAGCGAAGGTAGCGGAGAGGTACGAGCAGTACTTC,CASSQAKVAERYEQYF
TRBJ2-7,13,.,TRBV5-1,.,TGCGCCAGCAGCTTGGGTGCAGGATACGAGCAGTACTTC,CASSLGAGYEQYF
TRBJ1-4,14,.,TRBV6-5,.,TGTGCCAGCAGAGGCAGGGCGTTTGAAGAAAAACTGTTTTTT,CASRGRAFEEKLFF
TRBJ2-3,15,.,TRBV21-1,.,TGTGCCAGCAGCCCCCGGGGGAGGGTAACAGATACGCAGTATTTT,CASSPRGRVTDTQYF
TRBJ1-5,16,.,TRBV7-9,.,TGTGCCAGCAGCTTAGCGCTTGTGGCGGGGCCCCAGCCCCAGCATTTT,CASSLALVAGPQPQHF
TRBJ1-5,15,.,TRBV9,.,TGTGCCAGCAGCCCTGAGCCGGGGGTCGGACAGCCCCAGCATTTT,CASSPEPGVGQPQHF
TRBJ1-2,17,.,TRBV7-6,TRBD1,TGTGCCAGCAGCTTCCAGGCAGGGGGCTCGGAGGGCCATGGCTACACCTTC,CASSFQAGGSEGHGYTF
TRBJ2-1,15,.,TRBV5-1,TRBD2,TGCGCCAGCAGCTTGAGTCCTAGCGGGTACAATGAGCAGTTCTTC,CASSLSPSGYNEQFF
TRBJ1-1,13,.,TRBV5-1,TRBD1,TGCGCCAGCAGCCTGGACAGGGGGACTGAAGCTTTCTTT,CASSLDRGTEAFF
TRBJ1-4,18,.,TRBV4-2,.,TGTGCCAGCAGCCAAAAGGTCGGGCGGTATGCAACTAATGAAAAACTGTTTTTT,CASSQKVGRYATNEKLFF
TRBJ1-1,15,few,TRBV11-2,.,TGTGCCAGCAGCACACGGACAGACAAGAACACTGAAGCTTTCTTT,CASSTRTDKNTEAFF
TRBJ2-1,17,.,TRBV7-8,.,TGTGCCTGCAGCTTAACGACACATATCCAATACCGGAATGAGCAGTTCTTC,CACSLTTHIQYRNEQFF
TRBJ2-7,17,.,TRBV1,.,TGCACCAGCAGCCAACGCTCGAGGGCGGGTACCTCCTACGAGCAGTACTTC,CTSSQRSRAGTSYEQYF
TRBJ2-3,17,.,TRBV6-1,TRBD2,TGTGCCAGCAGTGAGTGGCTAGCGGGGACTACTACAGATACGCAGTATTTT,CASSEWLAGTTTDTQYF
TRBJ1-5,15,once,TRBV19,.,TGTGCCAGTAGTATGGGGACACCTAGCAATCAGCCCCAGCATTTT,CASSMGTPSNQPQHF
TRBJ2-2,13,.,TRBV30,.,TGTGCCTGGAGCTACAGACAGGTCCGGGAGCTGTTTTTT,CAWSYRQVRELFF
TRBJ2-7,13,.,TRBV19,TRBD2,TGTGCCAGTAGTATAACTAGCGGATACGAGCAGTACTTC,CASSITSGYEQYF
TRBJ2-2,16,.,TRBV7-2,TRBD1,TGTGCCAGCAGCTCCCGGGACAGGGGGAACACCGGGGAGCTGTTTTTT,CASSSRDRGNTGELFF